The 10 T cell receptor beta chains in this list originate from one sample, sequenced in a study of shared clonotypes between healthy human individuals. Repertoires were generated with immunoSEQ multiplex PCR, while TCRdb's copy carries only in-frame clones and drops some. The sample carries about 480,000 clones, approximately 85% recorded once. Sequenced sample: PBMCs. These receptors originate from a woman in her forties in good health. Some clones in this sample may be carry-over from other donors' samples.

The CDR3 sequence: CASSLQSYEQFF. The DNA for the CDR3 is TGTGCCAGCAGCCTCCAGTCGTATGAGCAGTTCTTC. The gene calls are TRBV11-1 and TRBJ2-1; D ambiguous. CDR3 length equals 12 residues. Germline V gene lookup returns CDR1 SGHAT and CDR2 FQDESV (reference sequence). Trimming removed 5 bases at V and 8 bases at J, with 10 bases between. The variable domain in full, completed from reference TRBV11-1 and TRBJ2-1, reads EAEVAQSPRYKITEKSQAVAFWCDPISGHATLYWYRQILGQGPELLVQFQDESVVDDSQLPKDRFSAERLKGVDSTLKIQPAELGDSAMYLCASSLQSYEQFFGPGTRLTVL.

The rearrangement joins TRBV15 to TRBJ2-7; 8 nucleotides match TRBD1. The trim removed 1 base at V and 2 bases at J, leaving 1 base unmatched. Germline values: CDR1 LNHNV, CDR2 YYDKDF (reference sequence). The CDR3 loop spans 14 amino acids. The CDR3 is CATSRGDRPYEQYF. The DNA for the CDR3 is TGTGCCACCAGCAGAGGGGACAGGCCCTACGAGCAGTACTTC. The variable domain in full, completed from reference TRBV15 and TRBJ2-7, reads DAMVIQNPRYQVTQFGKPVTLSCSQTLNHNVMYWYQQKSSQAPKLLFHYYDKDFNNEADTPDNFQSRRPNTSFCFLDIRSPGLGDTAMYLCATSRGDRPYEQYFGPGTRLTVT.

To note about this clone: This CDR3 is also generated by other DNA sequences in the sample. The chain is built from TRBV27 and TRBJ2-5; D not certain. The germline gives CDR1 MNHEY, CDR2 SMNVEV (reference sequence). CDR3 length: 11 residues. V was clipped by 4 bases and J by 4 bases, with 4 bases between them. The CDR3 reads CASSWGETQYF. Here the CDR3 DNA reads TGTGCCAGCAGTTGGGGAGAGACCCAGTACTTC.

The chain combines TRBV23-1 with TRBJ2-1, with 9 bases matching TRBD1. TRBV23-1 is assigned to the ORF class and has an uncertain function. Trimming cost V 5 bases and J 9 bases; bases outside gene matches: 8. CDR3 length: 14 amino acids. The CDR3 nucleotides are TGCGCCAGCAGTGCGGACAGGGGTCGTGGTGAGCAGTTCTTC. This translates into CASSADRGRGEQFF.

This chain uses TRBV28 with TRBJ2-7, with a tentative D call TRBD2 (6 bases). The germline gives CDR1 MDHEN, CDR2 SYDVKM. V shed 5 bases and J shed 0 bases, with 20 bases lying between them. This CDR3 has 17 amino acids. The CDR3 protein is CASSLAGGRFTSYEQYF. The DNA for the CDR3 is TGTGCCAGCAGTCTCGCTGGGGGGAGGTTCACCTCCTACGAGCAGTACTTC.

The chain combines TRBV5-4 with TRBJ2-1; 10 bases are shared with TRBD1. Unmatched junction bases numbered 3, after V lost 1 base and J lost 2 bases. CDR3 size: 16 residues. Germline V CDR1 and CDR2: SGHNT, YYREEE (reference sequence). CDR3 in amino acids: CASSLFGQGAYNEQFF. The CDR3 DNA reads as TGTGCCAGCAGCTTGTTTGGACAGGGGGCCTACAATGAGCAGTTCTTC. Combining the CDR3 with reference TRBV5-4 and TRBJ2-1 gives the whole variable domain ETGVTQSPTHLIKTRGQQVTLRCSSQSGHNTVSWYQQALGQGPQFIFQYYREEENGRGNFPPRFSGLQFPNYSSELNVNALELDDSALYLCASSLFGQGAYNEQFFGPGTRLTVL.

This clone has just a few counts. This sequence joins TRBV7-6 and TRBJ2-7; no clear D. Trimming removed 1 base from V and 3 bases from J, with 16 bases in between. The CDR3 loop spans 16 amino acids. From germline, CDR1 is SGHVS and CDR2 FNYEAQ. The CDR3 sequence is CASSLEVSWSVYEQYF. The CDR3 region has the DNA TGTGCCAGCAGCTTAGAGGTGTCTTGGTCTGTCTACGAGCAGTACTTC. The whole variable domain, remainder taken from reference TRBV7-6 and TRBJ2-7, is GAGVSQSPRYKVTKRGQDVALRCDPISGHVSLYWYRQALGQGPEFLTYFNYEAQQDKSGLPNDRFSAERPEGSISTLTIQRTEQRDSAMYRCASSLEVSWSVYEQYFGPGTRLTVT.

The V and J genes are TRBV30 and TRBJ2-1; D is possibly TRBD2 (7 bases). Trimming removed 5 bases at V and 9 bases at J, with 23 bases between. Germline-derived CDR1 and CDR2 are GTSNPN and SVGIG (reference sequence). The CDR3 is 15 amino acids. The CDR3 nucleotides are TGTGCCTGGGATCCCTGGGGGGGGGCACACGGTGAGCAGTTCTTC. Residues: CAWDPWGGAHGEQFF.

CDR3 amino acids: CASSLKGFPSTDTQYF. The DNA of the CDR3 is TGCGCCAGCAGCTTGAAGGGGTTCCCTAGCACAGATACGCAGTATTTT. The V gene is TRBV5-1, the J gene TRBJ2-3; tentative D call: TRBD1 (5 bases). This CDR3 contains 16 residues. V lost 1 base to trimming and J lost 0 bases, with 12 bases between them. From germline, CDR1 is SGHRS and CDR2 YFSETQ. The full variable domain, completed using reference TRBV5-1 and TRBJ2-3, is KAGVTQTPRYLIKTRGQQVTLSCSPISGHRSVSWYQQTPGQGLQFLFEYFSETQRNKGNFPGRFSGRQFSNSRSEMNVSTLELGDSALYLCASSLKGFPSTDTQYFGPGTRLTVL.

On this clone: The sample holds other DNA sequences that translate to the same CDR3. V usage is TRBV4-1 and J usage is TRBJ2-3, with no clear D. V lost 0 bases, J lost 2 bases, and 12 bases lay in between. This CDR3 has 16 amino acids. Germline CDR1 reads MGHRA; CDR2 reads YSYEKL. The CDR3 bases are TGCGCCAGCAGCCAAGATGGTCGGACCTCCACAGATACGCAGTATTTT. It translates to CASSQDGRTSTDTQYF.